This T cell receptor beta chain is from a study of spatial heterogeneity in lung cancer. Points from the study as a whole: Expanded alpha and beta TCR counts within tumors tracked tumor mutation counts.

CDR1 is LGHNA and CDR2 is YNFKEQ in the germline V gene. The length of the CDR3 is 15 residues. Trimming pared 4 bases from V and 6 bases from J, leaving 16 bases between. Time point indicated: sample taken at primary tumor resection. This clonotype was seen at least ten times. Its antigen remains unknown. TCRdb re-called the 5' RACE reads through MiXCR, storing one row per CDR3 protein. The sample has about 13,000 distinct CDR3 sequences, around 6.1% seen once. The gene calls are TRBV4-2 and TRBJ2-4; D might be TRBD1 or TRBD2, each matching 5 bases. The source material was lung tumor tissue, sampled at surgery. The origin of this receptor is a female donor with early-stage non-small cell lung cancer. The CDR3 here is CASSLSRDRGNIQYF. The CDR3 region has the DNA TGTGCCAGCAGCCTAAGCCGGGATAGGGGAAACATTCAGTACTTC.